The entry below describes one TCR beta chain. Both 60 Vbeta primers and 13 Jbeta primers went into the PCR. Libraries were prepared by immunoSEQ multiplex PCR; TCRdb keeps only in-frame clonotypes and omits some of them. The sample lists about 150,000 clones, 70% to 80% occurring once. These data come from a study of cytomegalovirus exposure and HLA in healthy donors. Study-level background: A preliminary data release comprised approximately 85 million unique TCRs obtained from HLA-typed donors.

The germline V gene encodes CDR1 MNHNY and CDR2 SVGAGI (reference sequence). V dropped 2 bases and J dropped 9 bases, with 9 bases sitting between them. There are 12 residues in the CDR3. The TCR sequence derives from a woman aged 60-70 years in good health and CMV-seropositive. V and J are TRBV6-6 and TRBJ2-3, with unresolved D. The sequenced sample was PBMCs. CDR3 loop: CASSYSLGTQYF. The CDR3 bases are TGTGCCAGCAGTTACAGCTTGGGCACGCAGTATTTT.